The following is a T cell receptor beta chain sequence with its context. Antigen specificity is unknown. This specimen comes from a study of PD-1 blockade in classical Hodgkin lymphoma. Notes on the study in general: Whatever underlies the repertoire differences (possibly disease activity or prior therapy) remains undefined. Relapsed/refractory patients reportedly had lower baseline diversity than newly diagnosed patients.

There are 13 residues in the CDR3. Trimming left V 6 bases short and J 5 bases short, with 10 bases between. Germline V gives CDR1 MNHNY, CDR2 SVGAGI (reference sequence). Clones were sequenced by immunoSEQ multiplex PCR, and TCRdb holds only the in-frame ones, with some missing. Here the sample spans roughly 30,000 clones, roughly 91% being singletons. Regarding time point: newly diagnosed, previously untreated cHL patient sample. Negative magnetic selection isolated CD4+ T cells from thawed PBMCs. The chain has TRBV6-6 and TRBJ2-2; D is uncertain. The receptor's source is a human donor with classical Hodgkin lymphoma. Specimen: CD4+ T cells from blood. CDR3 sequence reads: CASSSKGTGELFF. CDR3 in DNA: TGTGCCAGCAGCTCCAAAGGGACCGGGGAGCTGTTTTTT.